What follows describes a single T cell receptor beta chain. Its antigen is not identified. This sample is drawn from a study of cytomegalovirus exposure and HLA in healthy donors. Study results and limitations: Apart from CMV serostatus, no immune exposure information was available. Reportedly, diagnosis of cytomegalovirus status by the classifier showed high specificity and sensitivity. A later analysis, which compared TCR beta chains of equal frequency, found the HLA-associated ones more clonally expanded.

This CDR3 has 16 amino acids. CDR1 is LGHNA and CDR2 is YNFKEQ in the germline V gene. Trimming stripped 5 bases from V and 0 bases from J, with 14 bases between. PCR was performed using 60 Vbeta and 13 Jbeta primers. As handled by the study authors: There were about 86 million unique TCR beta chains by a later count, and 8.5 million to 14 million of them were shared. Libraries were prepared by immunoSEQ multiplex PCR; TCRdb keeps only in-frame clonotypes and omits some of them. Clone size and V and J calls were adopted from that table, with D and trimming inferred from the DNA. The table includes 75,000 to 80,000 clones, under 80% detected once.

The receptor was derived from a man between 40 and 49 years old in good health and CMV-seronegative. What was sequenced was PBMCs. V is TRBV4-2 and J is TRBJ2-1; D possibly corresponds to TRBD1 (6 bases). CDR3 DNA: TGTGCCAGCAGCGCGCGGACAGCGAGCTCCTACAATGAGCAGTTCTTC. Translated, it gives CASSARTASSYNEQFF.